A single sample is the source of the 6 T cell receptor beta chains below, sequenced in a study of blood T cells in healthy people across ages. A second about 7 to 11 cycle PCR used barcoded and J-beta primers. A single record per CDR3 protein comes from TCRdb applying MiXCR to the 5' RACE reads. The sample lists hundreds of thousands of distinct CDR3 sequences; under 25% were seen once. Sequenced sample: blood. These receptors all stem from a man in his sixties or seventies in good health.

The chain joins TRBV7-2 to TRBJ2-5, with D hard to call. CDR1 and CDR2 (germline): SGHTA, FQGNSA. This CDR3 comprises 14 residues. Between the trimmed V and J ends, which lost 1 base and 2 bases, there was a span of 8 bases. CDR3 loop: CASSLEPWQETQYF. In DNA, the CDR3 is TGTGCCAGCAGCTTAGAACCCTGGCAAGAGACCCAGTACTTC. The whole variable domain, filled in from reference TRBV7-2 and TRBJ2-5, reads GAGVSQSPSNKVTEKGKDVELRCDPISGHTALYWYRQSLGQGLEFLIYFQGNSAPDKSGLPSDRFSAERTGGSVSTLTIQRTQQEDSAVYLCASSLEPWQETQYFGPGTRLLVL.

This clonotype was recorded a few times. V gene TRBV3-1 combines with J gene TRBJ2-4; D remains ambiguous. With 0 bases removed from V and 7 bases from J, the gap between germline ends came to 4 bases. This CDR3 has 12 amino acids. Germline CDR1 is LGHDT and CDR2 is YNNKEL (reference sequence). CDR3 sequence reads: CASSQDGNIQYF. The CDR3 region has the DNA TGTGCCAGCAGCCAAGATGGTAACATTCAGTACTTC.

The chain employs TRBV18 and TRBJ1-5; D is ambiguous. The CDR3 length is 13 residues. The germline V gene has CDR1 KGHSH and CDR2 LQKENI. Trimming removed 1 base at V and 8 bases at J, with 9 bases between. The CDR3 DNA reads TGTGCCAGCTCACCACTTAACGGGGAGCCCCAGCATTTT. Translating it yields CASSPLNGEPQHF. The whole variable domain, remainder taken from reference TRBV18 and TRBJ1-5, is NAGVMQNPRHLVRRRGQEARLRCSPMKGHSHVYWYRQLPEEGLKFMVYLQKENIIDESGMPKERFSAEFPKEGPSILRIQQVVRGDSAAYFCASSPLNGEPQHFGDGTRLSIL.

This clonotype was seen more than once but under ten times. The rearrangement uses TRBV14 and TRBJ2-5, with 12 bases fitting TRBD2. CDR1 is SGHDN, CDR2 FVKESK, per germline. Losses at the gene ends were 1 base for V and 5 bases for J; bases not matched to a gene: 2. This CDR3 has 15 residues. This chain's CDR3 is CASSQALAGGETQYF. In DNA, the CDR3 is TGTGCCAGCAGCCAAGCACTAGCGGGAGGCGAGACCCAGTACTTC.

This clonotype was seen a handful of times. The germline gene is not matched at one end of the junction; a read error may be the cause. This chain connects TRBV20-1 to TRBJ2-7; D possibly corresponds to TRBD2 (5 bases). CDR3 size: 10 residues. Germline V gene sequence: CDR1 DFQATT, CDR2 SNEGSKA (reference sequence). For the CDR3, the DNA is TGCAGTGCATACGACTACGAGCAGCACTTC. It yields the protein CSAYDYEQHF.

This clonotype appeared a few times. The chain combines TRBV3-1 with TRBJ2-6, with TRBD1 matching over 9 bases. The germline V gene has CDR1 LGHDT and CDR2 YNNKEL (reference sequence). With 2 bases clipped from V and 3 bases from J, the junction kept 11 bases outside the gene matches. The CDR3 spans 19 residues. CDR3 region: CASSQRPGQGQFGANVLTF. As DNA, the CDR3 is TGTGCCAGCAGCCAACGACCGGGACAGGGTCAGTTTGGGGCCAACGTCCTGACTTTC.